This section outlines one TCR beta chain sequence together with its context. The sample belongs to a study of shared clonotypes between healthy human individuals. This CDR3 comprises 15 residues. Germline V gene sequence: CDR1 SGHKS, CDR2 YYEKEE (reference sequence). V was shortened by 2 bases and J by 5 bases, with 17 bases between the two germline ends. The table came from immunoSEQ multiplex PCR; TCRdb's copy has only in-frame clones and leaves some out. This sample has over a million clones, with roughly 95% found just once. The chain uses TRBV5-5 and TRBJ2-7; a weak D match, TRBD2 (6 bases). The sequencing input was naive CD4+ T cells sorted from blood. Subset defined: CD45RA+ positively selected. This clonotype originated in a man between 25 and 39 years old in good health. CDR3 DNA: TGTGCCAGCAGCTTTCAACTAGCCCTTAGTGACGAGCAGTACTTC. This encodes CASSFQLALSDEQYF.